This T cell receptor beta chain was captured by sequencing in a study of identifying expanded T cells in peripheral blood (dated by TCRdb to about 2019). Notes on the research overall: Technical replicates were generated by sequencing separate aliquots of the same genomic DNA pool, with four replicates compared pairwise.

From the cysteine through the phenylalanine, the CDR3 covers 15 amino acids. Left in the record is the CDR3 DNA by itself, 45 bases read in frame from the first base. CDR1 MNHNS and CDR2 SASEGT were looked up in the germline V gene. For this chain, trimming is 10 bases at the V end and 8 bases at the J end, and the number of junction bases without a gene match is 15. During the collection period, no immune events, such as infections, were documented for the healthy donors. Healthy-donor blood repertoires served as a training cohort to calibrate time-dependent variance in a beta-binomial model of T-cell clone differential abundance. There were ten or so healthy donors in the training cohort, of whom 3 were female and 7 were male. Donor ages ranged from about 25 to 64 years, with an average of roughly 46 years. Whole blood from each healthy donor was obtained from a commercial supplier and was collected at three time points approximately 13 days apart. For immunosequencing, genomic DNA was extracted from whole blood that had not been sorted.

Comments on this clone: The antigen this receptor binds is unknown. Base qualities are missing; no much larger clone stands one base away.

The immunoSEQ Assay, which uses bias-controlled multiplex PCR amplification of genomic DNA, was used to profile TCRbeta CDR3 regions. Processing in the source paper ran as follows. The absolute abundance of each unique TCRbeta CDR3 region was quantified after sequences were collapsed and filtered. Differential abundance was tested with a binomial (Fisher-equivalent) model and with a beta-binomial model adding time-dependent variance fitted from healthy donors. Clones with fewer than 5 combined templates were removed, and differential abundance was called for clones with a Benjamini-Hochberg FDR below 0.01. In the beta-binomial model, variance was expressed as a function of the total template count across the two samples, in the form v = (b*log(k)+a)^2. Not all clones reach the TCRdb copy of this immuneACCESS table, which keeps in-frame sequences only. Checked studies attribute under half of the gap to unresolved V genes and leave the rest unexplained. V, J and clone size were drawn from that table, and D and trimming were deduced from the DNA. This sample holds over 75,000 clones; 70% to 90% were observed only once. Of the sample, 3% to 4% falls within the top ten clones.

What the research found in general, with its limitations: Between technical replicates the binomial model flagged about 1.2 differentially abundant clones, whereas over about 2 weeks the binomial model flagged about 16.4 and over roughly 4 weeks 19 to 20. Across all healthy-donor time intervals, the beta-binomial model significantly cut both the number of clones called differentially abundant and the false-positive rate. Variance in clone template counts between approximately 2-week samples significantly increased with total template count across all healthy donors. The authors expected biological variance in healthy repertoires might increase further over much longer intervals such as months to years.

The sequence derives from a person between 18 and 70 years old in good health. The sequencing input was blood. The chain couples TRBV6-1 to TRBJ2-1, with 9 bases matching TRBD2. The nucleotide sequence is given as TGTGCCACCCTTACCGGGACTAGCATTGGGGATGAGCAGTTCTTC. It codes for CATLTGTSIGDEQFF.